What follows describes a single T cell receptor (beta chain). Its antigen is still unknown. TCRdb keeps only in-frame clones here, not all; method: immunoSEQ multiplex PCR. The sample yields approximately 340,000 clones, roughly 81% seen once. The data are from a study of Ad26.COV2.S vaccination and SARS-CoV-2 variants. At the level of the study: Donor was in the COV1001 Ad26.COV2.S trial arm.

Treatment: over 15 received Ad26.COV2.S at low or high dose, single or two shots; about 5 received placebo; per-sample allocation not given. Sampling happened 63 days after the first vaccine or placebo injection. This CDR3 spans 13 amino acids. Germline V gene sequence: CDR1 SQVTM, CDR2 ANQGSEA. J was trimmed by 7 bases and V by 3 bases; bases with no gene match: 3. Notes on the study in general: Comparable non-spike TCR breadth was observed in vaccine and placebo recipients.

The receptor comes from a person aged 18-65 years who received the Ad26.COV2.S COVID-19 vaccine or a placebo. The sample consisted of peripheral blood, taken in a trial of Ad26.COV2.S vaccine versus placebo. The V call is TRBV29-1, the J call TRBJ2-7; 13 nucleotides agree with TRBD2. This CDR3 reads CSVDGLAGDEQYF. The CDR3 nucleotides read TGCAGCGTTGATGGACTAGCGGGAGATGAGCAGTACTTC.